The rows below give T cell receptor beta chains drawn from one sample of a study of blood T cell repertoires in COVID-19. Using immunoSEQ multiplex PCR, the repertoire was profiled, and TCRdb retains in-frame clones only, with some absent. The sample contains approximately 50,000 clones, 90% of which appear only once. Specimen: peripheral blood. The receptors shown here come from a man in his 70s with acute or convalescent COVID-19. Each CDR3 is given with its conserved first and last residue. D genes are given only for firm matches. Not every row has a clone size; where given, it reads once, few, many or a size class.

v_gene,abundance,d_gene,j_gene,CDR3aa,CDR3nt
TRBV19,.,.,TRBJ1-2,CASSTYRDGYTF,TGTGCCAGTAGTACCTACAGGGATGGCTACACCTTC
TRBV25-1,.,TRBD1,TRBJ2-7,CASSDPGTGGYEQYF,TGTGCCAGCAGTGACCCCGGGACAGGGGGCTACGAGCAGTACTTC
TRBV4-3,once,.,TRBJ2-7,CASSQERGTYEQYF,TGCGCCAGCAGCCAAGAGCGAGGAACCTACGAGCAGTACTTC
TRBV7-9,.,TRBD1,TRBJ1-4,CASSRTGENEKLFF,TGTGCCAGCAGCCGGACAGGGGAAAATGAAAAACTGTTTTTT
TRBV7-8,.,.,TRBJ1-2,CASSLAGNYGYTF,TGTGCCAGCAGCTTAGCCGGGAACTATGGCTACACCTTC
TRBV21-1,.,.,TRBJ1-3,CASSSQIPDSLSGNTIYF,TGTGCCAGCAGCAGCCAAATCCCCGACAGTCTCTCTGGAAACACCATATATTTT
TRBV6-5,.,.,TRBJ1-6,CASRDSRYYNSPLHF,TGTGCCAGCAGGGACAGCCGCTATTATAATTCACCCCTCCACTTT
TRBV19,.,TRBD2,TRBJ2-1,CASSPLGLAGSEQFF,TGTGCCAGTAGTCCCCTGGGACTAGCGGGGAGTGAGCAGTTCTTC
TRBV7-2,few,TRBD1,TRBJ1-1,CASSLGLGQGARGTEAFF,TGTGCCAGCAGCTTAGGCCTGGGACAGGGGGCGCGGGGCACTGAAGCTTTCTTT
TRBV19,.,.,TRBJ2-2,CASSITPHIPFTGELFF,TGTGCCAGTAGTATAACCCCCCACATCCCCTTCACCGGGGAGCTGTTTTTT
TRBV5-1,few,.,TRBJ1-2,CASSADRDGYTF,TGCGCCAGCAGTGCCGACAGAGATGGCTACACCTTC
TRBV5-5,once,.,TRBJ1-3,CASSFVIRAGNTIYF,TGTGCCAGCAGCTTTGTAATCAGGGCTGGAAACACCATATATTTT
TRBV6-5,.,TRBD1,TRBJ2-7,CASSYARGSYEQYF,TGTGCCAGCAGTTACGCCAGGGGGTCCTACGAGCAGTACTTC
TRBV7-3,.,.,TRBJ2-5,CASSPGFGTQYF,TGTGCCAGCAGCCCCGGGTTCGGGACCCAGTACTTC
TRBV19,.,TRBD1,TRBJ1-1,CASSTFRGPAFF,TGTGCCAGTAGTACATTCAGGGGGCCGGCTTTCTTT
TRBV19,.,.,TRBJ2-3,CASSLGRRTDTQYF,TGTGCCAGTAGTTTGGGGAGGAGGACAGATACGCAGTATTTT
TRBV30,.,.,TRBJ1-2,CAWSPGGSYGYTF,TGTGCCTGGAGCCCTGGGGGGTCCTACGGCTACACCTTC
TRBV7-2,.,TRBD2,TRBJ2-1,CASSPLAGSYNEQFF,TGTGCCAGCAGCCCCCTAGCGGGGAGCTACAATGAGCAGTTCTTC
TRBV7-9,.,.,TRBJ1-4,CASSHPGGTPNEKLFF,TGTGCCAGCAGCCACCCGGGGGGGACCCCAAATGAAAAACTGTTTTTT
TRBV5-6,.,.,TRBJ2-1,CASSPRVNRYNEQFF,TGTGCCAGCAGCCCGCGTGTCAACAGATACAATGAGCAGTTCTTC